The 4 T cell receptor beta chains below all came from one sample that was sequenced in a study of blood T cell repertoires in COVID-19. Produced via immunoSEQ multiplex PCR; TCRdb's table is partial and in-frame only. The table includes about 280,000 clones, 88% detected once. Material: PBMCs or T cells enriched from blood (not recorded which). All receptors come from a woman aged 55-69 years in a cohort exposed to, infected with or recovered from COVID-19 (not recorded which).

The V and J genes are TRBV2 and TRBJ1-4; D is undetermined. The CDR3 totals 13 residues. V was cut by 3 bases and J by 4 bases, with 6 bases left in between. Germline V CDR1 and CDR2: SNHLY, FYNNEI. The CDR3 bases are TGTGCCAGCAGTGACAGATATAATGAAAAACTGTTTTTT. The encoded protein is CASSDRYNEKLFF. The whole variable domain, filled in from reference TRBV2 and TRBJ1-4, reads EPEVTQTPSHQVTQMGQEVILRCVPISNHLYFYWYRQILGQKVEFLVSFYNNEISEKSEIFDDQFSVERPDGSNFTLKIRSTKLEDSAMYFCASSDRYNEKLFFGSGTQLSVL.

The chain has TRBV5-1 and TRBJ2-1; D gene ambiguous. This CDR3 has 16 amino acids. Germline loops: CDR1 SGHRS, CDR2 YFSETQ. Trimming left V 0 bases short and J 0 bases short, with 10 bases between. The CDR3 here is CASSLGQLSSYNEQFF. The CDR3 region has the DNA TGCGCCAGCAGCTTGGGCCAACTGAGCTCCTACAATGAGCAGTTCTTC.

The count of this clone is one. The chain combines TRBV5-1 with TRBJ1-2, with a weak D call TRBD1 (6 bases). Germline V gives CDR1 SGHRS, CDR2 YFSETQ. The CDR3 extends over 14 amino acids. The V gene lost 3 bases and the J gene lost 4 bases, with 13 bases spanning the gap. The CDR3 DNA follows: TGCGCCAGCAGCTCTACGCCGGACAGCTATGGCTACACCTTC. This encodes CASSSTPDSYGYTF.

The chain's CDR3 is CASSVDRVNYEQYF. CDR3 in DNA: TGCGCCAGCAGCGTGGACAGGGTTAACTACGAGCAGTACTTC. The chain links TRBV5-1 to TRBJ2-7, with TRBD1 matching over 8 bases. This CDR3 has 14 residues. V dropped 4 bases and J dropped 3; count of bases not matched to a gene: 6. The germline V gene has CDR1 SGHRS and CDR2 YFSETQ. Full variable domain (missing parts from reference TRBV5-1 and TRBJ2-7): KAGVTQTPRYLIKTRGQQVTLSCSPISGHRSVSWYQQTPGQGLQFLFEYFSETQRNKGNFPGRFSGRQFSNSRSEMNVSTLELGDSALYLCASSVDRVNYEQYFGPGTRLTVT.